This T cell receptor (beta chain) derives from a study of cytomegalovirus exposure and HLA in healthy donors. Study results and limitations: Prior analysis indicated that the majority of TCR beta V segments exhibited productivity approximately 87% or approximately 30% of the time. Available immune exposure information was restricted to CMV serostatus only. Accurate HLA-A and HLA-B prediction from TCR beta sequences was reported for most subjects.

Note on this clone: No antigen is known for it.

The CDR3 extends over 16 amino acids. Germline-derived CDR1 and CDR2 are SGHRS and YFSETQ. V lost 3 bases and J lost 5; bases outside the gene matches: 7. Amplification used 60 Vbeta primers and 13 Jbeta primers. Assay: immunoSEQ multiplex PCR; the TCRdb copy retains only in-frame clones and omits some. In the table there are fewer than 200,000 clones, around three quarters of which are singletons. The rearrangement joins TRBV5-1 to TRBJ2-2, with 10 bases aligning to TRBD1. This TCR was recovered from a man aged 35-49 years in good health and CMV-seronegative. The sequenced material came from PBMCs. The CDR3 region has the DNA TGCGCCAGCAGCTGGGGGGACAGGGGAAAAACCGGGGAGCTGTTTTTT. Encoded protein: CASSWGDRGKTGELFF.